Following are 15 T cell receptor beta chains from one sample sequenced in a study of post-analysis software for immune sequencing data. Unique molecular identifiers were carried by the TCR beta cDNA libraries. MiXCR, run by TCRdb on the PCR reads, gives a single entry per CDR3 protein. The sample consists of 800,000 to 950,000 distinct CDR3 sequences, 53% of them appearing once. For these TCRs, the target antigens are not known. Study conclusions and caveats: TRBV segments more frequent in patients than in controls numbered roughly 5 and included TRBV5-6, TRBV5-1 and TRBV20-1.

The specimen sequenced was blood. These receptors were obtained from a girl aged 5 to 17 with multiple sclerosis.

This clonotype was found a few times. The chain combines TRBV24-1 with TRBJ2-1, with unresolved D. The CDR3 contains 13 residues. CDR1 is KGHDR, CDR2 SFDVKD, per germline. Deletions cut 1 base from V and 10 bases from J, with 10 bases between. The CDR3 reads CATSDFSFREQFF. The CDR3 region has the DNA TGTGCCACCAGTGATTTCTCTTTTAGGGAGCAGTTCTTC.

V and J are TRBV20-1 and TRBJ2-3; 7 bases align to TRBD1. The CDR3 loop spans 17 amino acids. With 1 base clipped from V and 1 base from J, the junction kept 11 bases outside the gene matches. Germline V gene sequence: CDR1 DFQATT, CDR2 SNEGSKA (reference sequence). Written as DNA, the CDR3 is TGCAGTGCTAGAGTCAGGGACAGTTTTTTTCGCACAGATACGCAGTATTTT. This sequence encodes CSARVRDSFFRTDTQYF.

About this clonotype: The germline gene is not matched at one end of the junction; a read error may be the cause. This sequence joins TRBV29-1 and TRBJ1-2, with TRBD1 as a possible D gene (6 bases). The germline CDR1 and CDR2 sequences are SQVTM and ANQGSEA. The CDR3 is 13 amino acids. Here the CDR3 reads CSVLAQGQDGYTF. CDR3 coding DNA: TGTAGCGTTCTCGCGCAGGGGCAGGATGGCTACACCTTC.

The CDR3 nucleotides read TGTGCCAGCGACCCTACAGGGCCTAACTATGGCTACACCTTC. Protein sequence: CASDPTGPNYGYTF. This chain joins TRBV28 and TRBJ1-2, with a weak D call TRBD1 (6 bases). Germline CDR1 and CDR2: MDHEN and SYDVKM. The ends were cut back, 8 bases at V and 0 bases at J, with 13 bases in the middle. This CDR3 spans 14 amino acids.

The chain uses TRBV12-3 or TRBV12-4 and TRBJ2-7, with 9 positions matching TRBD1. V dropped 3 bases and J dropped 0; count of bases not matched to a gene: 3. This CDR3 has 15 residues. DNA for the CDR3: TGTGCCAGCAGTTTGGGGACAGGGACCTCCTACGAGCAGTACTTC. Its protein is CASSLGTGTSYEQYF.

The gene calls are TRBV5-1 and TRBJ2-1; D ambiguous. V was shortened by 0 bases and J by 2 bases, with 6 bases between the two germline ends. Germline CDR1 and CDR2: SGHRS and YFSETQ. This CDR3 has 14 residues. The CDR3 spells CASSLAEPYNEQFF. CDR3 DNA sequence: TGCGCCAGCAGCTTGGCGGAACCCTACAATGAGCAGTTCTTC.

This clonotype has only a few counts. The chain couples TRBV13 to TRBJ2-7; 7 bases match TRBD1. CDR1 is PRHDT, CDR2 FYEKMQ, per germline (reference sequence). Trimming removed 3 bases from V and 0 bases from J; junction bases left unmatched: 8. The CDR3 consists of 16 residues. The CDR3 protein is CASSFRTGELSYEQYF. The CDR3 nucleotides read TGTGCCAGCAGCTTCCGGACAGGCGAACTCTCCTACGAGCAGTACTTC.

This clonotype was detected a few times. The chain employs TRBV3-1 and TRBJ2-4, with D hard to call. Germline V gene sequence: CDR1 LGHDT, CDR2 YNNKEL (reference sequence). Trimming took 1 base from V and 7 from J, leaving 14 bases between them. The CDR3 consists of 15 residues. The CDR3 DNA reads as TGTGCCAGCAGCCAAGTATCTGGGCCCACGAACATTCAGTACTTC. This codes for CASSQVSGPTNIQYF.

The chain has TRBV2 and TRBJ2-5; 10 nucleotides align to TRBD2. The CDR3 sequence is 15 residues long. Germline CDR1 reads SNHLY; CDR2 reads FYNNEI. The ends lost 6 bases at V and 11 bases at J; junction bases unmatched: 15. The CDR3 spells CASSHSGGAYNEQYF. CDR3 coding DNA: TGTGCCAGCAGCCACAGCGGGGGGGCATACAATGAGCAGTACTTC.

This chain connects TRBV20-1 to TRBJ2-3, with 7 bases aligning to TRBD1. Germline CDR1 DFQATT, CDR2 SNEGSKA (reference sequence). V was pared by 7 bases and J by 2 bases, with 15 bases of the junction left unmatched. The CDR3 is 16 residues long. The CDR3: CSVTPWSGQITDTQYF. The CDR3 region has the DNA TGCAGTGTCACCCCGTGGTCGGGACAGATCACAGATACGCAGTATTTT.

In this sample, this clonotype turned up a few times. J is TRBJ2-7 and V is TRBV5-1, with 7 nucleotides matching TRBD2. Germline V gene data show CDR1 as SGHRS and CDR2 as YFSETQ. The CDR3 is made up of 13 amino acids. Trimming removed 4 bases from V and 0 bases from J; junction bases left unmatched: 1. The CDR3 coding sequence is TGCGCCAGCAGCCGGGACTACTCCTACGAGCAGTACTTC. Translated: CASSRDYSYEQYF.

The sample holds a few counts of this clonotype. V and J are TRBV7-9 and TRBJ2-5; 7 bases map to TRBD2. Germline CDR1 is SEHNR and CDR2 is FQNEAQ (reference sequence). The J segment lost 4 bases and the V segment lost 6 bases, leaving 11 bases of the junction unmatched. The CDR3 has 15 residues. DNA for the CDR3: TGTGCCAGCAGTTCCGGAGCCCTAGCGGCAGAGACCCAGTACTTC. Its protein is CASSSGALAAETQYF.

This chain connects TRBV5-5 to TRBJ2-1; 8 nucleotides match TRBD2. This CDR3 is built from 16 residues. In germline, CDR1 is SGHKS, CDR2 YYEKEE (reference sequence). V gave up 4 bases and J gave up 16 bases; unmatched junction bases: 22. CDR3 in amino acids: CASSPREGGWNTEAFF. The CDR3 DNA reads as TGTGCCAGCAGCCCTCGGGAGGGAGGGTGGAACACTGAAGCTTTCTTC.

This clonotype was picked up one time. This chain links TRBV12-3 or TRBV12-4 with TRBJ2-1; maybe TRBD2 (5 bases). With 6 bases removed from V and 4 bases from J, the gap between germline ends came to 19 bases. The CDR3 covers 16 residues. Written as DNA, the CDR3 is TGTGCCAGCAGCCCCCTTCTGGCGGGTCAATACAATGAGCAGTTCTTC. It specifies CASSPLLAGQYNEQFF.

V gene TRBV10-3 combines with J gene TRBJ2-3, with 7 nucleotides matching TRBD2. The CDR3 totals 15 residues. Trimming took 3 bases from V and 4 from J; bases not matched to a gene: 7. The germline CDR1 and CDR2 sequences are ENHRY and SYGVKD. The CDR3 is CAISEIAGEADTQYF. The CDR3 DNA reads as TGTGCCATCAGTGAAATAGCGGGTGAGGCAGATACGCAGTATTTT.